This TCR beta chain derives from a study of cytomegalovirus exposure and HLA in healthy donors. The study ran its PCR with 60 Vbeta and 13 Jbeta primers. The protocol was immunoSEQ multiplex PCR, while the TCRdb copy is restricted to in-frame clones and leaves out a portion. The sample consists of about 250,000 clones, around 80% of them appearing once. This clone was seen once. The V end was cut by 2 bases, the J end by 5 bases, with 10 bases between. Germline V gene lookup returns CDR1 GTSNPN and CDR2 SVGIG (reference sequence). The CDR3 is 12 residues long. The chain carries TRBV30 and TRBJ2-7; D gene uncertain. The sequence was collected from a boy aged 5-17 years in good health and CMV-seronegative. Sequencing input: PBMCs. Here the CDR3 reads CAWSIGAHEQYF. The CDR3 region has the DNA TGTGCCTGGAGTATAGGAGCCCACGAGCAGTACTTC.